One sample yielded the 23 T cell receptor beta chains listed below, sequenced in a study of T cell responses to AZD1222 COVID-19 vaccine. Measured with immunoSEQ multiplex PCR; TCRdb has only the in-frame clones, and not every one. The sample shows about 150,000 clones, roughly 92% of them seen only once. The material sequenced was peripheral blood, taken on day 0 of AZD1222 vaccination. These TCRs come from an adult in good health.

The V and J genes are TRBV7-2 and TRBJ2-1; D might be TRBD2 (5 bases). CDR1 is SGHTA, CDR2 FQGNSA, per germline. The length of the CDR3 is 15 residues. The V and J ends lost 5 bases and 4 bases respectively, with 15 bases between them. This CDR3 is CASSSLPRAYNEQFF. In DNA form, the CDR3 reads TGTGCCAGCAGCAGCCTCCCGCGGGCATACAATGAGCAGTTCTTC.

The V and J genes are TRBV29-1 and TRBJ1-2, with 7 bases lining up with TRBD1. Germline V lookup: CDR1 SQVTM, CDR2 ANQGSEA. V shed 3 bases, J shed 2 bases, and the junction held 12 bases outside the gene matches. This CDR3 comprises 16 residues. CDR3 sequence reads: CSVDSQGQVLNYGYTF. CDR3 DNA: TGCAGCGTTGATAGTCAAGGACAGGTCTTAAACTATGGCTACACCTTC.

The rearrangement uses TRBV29-1 and TRBJ1-4, with D uncertain. The germline V gene encodes CDR1 SQVTM and CDR2 ANQGSEA. Trimming shortened V by 4 bases and J by 7 bases, and 7 bases separated the two germline ends. The CDR3 is 11 amino acids. The CDR3 protein is CSVGSGEKLFF. The DNA of the CDR3 is TGCAGCGTTGGGTCGGGTGAAAAACTGTTTTTT.

The chain employs TRBV10-3 and TRBJ2-1; 13 bases line up with TRBD2. The J segment lost 7 bases and the V segment lost 3 bases, leaving 6 bases of the junction unmatched. There are 16 residues in the CDR3. Germline-derived CDR1 and CDR2 are ENHRY and SYGVKD. The CDR3 is CAISDLGLAGANEQFF. CDR3 sequence (DNA): TGTGCCATCAGTGACTTAGGACTAGCGGGAGCAAATGAGCAGTTCTTC.

The chain uses TRBV5-1 and TRBJ2-5; 8 bases align to TRBD2. This CDR3 has 16 residues. Germline V gene lookup returns CDR1 SGHRS and CDR2 YFSETQ. V gave up 4 bases and J gave up 1 base; unmatched junction bases: 9. CDR3 sequence (DNA): TGCGCCAGCAGCCCAGCGGGAGACCCATTCCAAGAGACCCAGTACTTC. Translation gives CASSPAGDPFQETQYF.

The chain carries TRBV6-5 and TRBJ2-1, with 7 bases matching TRBD1. With V trimmed by 2 bases and J by 4 bases, 2 bases remained unmatched. Per germline, CDR1 MNHEY and CDR2 SVGAGI. There are 14 residues in the CDR3. The CDR3 region is CASSYADRYNEQFF. The CDR3 nucleotides read TGTGCCAGCAGTTACGCGGACAGGTACAATGAGCAGTTCTTC.

The chain recombines TRBV28 with TRBJ1-3; D gene ambiguous. The CDR3 contains 12 residues. Germline V CDR1 and CDR2: MDHEN, SYDVKM. Trimming shortened V by 6 bases and J by 4 bases, and 7 bases separated the two germline ends. In DNA, the CDR3 is TGTGCCAGCAGACCTGGGGGAAACACCATATATTTT. Translating gives CASRPGGNTIYF.

The CDR3 bases are TGTGCCAGAGGGACTAGCGGTTTCACCGGGGAGCTGTTTTTT. Protein product: CARGTSGFTGELFF. The chain links TRBV2 to TRBJ2-2, with 11 nucleotides matching TRBD2. The CDR3 totals 14 residues. CDR1 and CDR2 (germline): SNHLY, FYNNEI. The V and J ends lost 9 bases and 4 bases, in that order; junction bases with no gene match: 4. The variable domain in full, completed from reference TRBV2 and TRBJ2-2, reads EPEVTQTPSHQVTQMGQEVILRCVPISNHLYFYWYRQILGQKVEFLVSFYNNEISEKSEIFDDQFSVERPDGSNFTLKIRSTKLEDSAMYFCARGTSGFTGELFFGEGSRLTVL.

The chain is built from TRBV3-1 (or the pseudogene TRBV3-2) and TRBJ1-2; D gene ambiguous. CDR3 length equals 13 residues. Germline values: CDR1 LGHDT, CDR2 YNNKEL (reference sequence). Trimming left V 5 bases short and J 2 bases short, with 9 bases between. The CDR3 DNA reads TGTGCCAGCAGCGTCGATTCCAACTATGGCTACACCTTC. It specifies CASSVDSNYGYTF.

The chain links TRBV6-5 to TRBJ2-3; D is uncertain. The V gene lost 10 bases and the J gene lost 3 bases, with 17 bases spanning the gap. CDR3 length equals 14 residues. The germline V gene has CDR1 MNHEY and CDR2 SVGAGI. CDR3 region: CATRLLKTTDTQYF. The CDR3 bases are TGTGCCACTCGCCTGCTGAAGACTACAGATACGCAGTATTTT.

This clone was detected once. The chain carries TRBV15 and TRBJ2-7, with 12 bases aligning to TRBD2. Germline CDR1 and CDR2: LNHNV and YYDKDF (reference sequence). Trimming at V came to 3 bases and at J to 3 bases, leaving 6 bases not matched to a gene. The CDR3 is 16 amino acids. In DNA form, the CDR3 reads TGTGCCACCAGCAGGGATGCGACTAGCGGGAGCTACGAGCAGTACTTC. Translating it yields CATSRDATSGSYEQYF.

V and J are TRBV28 and TRBJ2-1; 13 nucleotides line up with TRBD2. Germline CDR1 reads MDHEN; CDR2 reads SYDVKM. This CDR3 spans 17 amino acids. Trimming cost V 8 bases and J 9 bases; bases outside gene matches: 16. As DNA, the CDR3 is TGTGCCAGCGGGACGGAAGGACTAGCGGGAGTCGTTGGTGAGCAGTTCTTC. Translated: CASGTEGLAGVVGEQFF.

The J gene is TRBJ2-5, the V gene TRBV7-8; D might be TRBD1 (6 bases). Per germline, CDR1 SGHVS and CDR2 FQNEAQ. Trimming left V 6 bases short and J 5 bases short, with 13 bases between. This CDR3 is built from 13 residues. The CDR3 is CASRRDRFETQYF. The DNA for the CDR3 is TGTGCCAGCAGGCGCGACAGGTTTGAGACCCAGTACTTC.

The V gene is TRBV9, the J gene TRBJ2-1; 7 positions agree with TRBD2. This CDR3 contains 15 residues. V lost 0 bases to trimming and J lost 10 bases; unmatched junction nucleotides: 10. The germline CDR1 and CDR2 sequences are SGDLS and YYNGEE. The CDR3 region is CASSVVGGRGDEQFF. In DNA, the CDR3 is TGTGCCAGCAGCGTAGTAGGCGGGAGAGGGGACGAGCAGTTCTTC.

This clone was seen a few times. The CDR3 bases are TGTGCCAGCAGCCCGTATCTGAACACCGGGGAGCTGTTTTTT. Translating it yields CASSPYLNTGELFF. The rearrangement links TRBV7-2 to TRBJ2-2; D is unclear. Germline V gene data show CDR1 as SGHTA and CDR2 as FQGNSA. This CDR3 region has 14 residues. The V gene lost 5 bases and the J gene lost 1 base, with 8 bases spanning the gap.

The rearrangement joins TRBV10-3 to TRBJ1-2, with 8 bases aligning to TRBD1. Trimming cost V 2 bases and J 4 bases; bases outside gene matches: 3. The germline CDR1 and CDR2 sequences are ENHRY and SYGVKD. CDR3 length: 14 residues. The CDR3 here is CAISERQGSYGYTF. In DNA, the CDR3 is TGTGCCATCAGTGAGCGACAGGGGTCCTATGGCTACACCTTC.

V is TRBV27 and J is TRBJ1-5, with D unresolved. CDR3 length: 14 amino acids. Trimming left V 4 bases short and J 6 bases short, with 13 bases between. The germline V gene encodes CDR1 MNHEY and CDR2 SMNVEV (reference sequence). The CDR3 coding sequence is TGTGCCAGCAGTTCGGACCTCCCCGGTCAGCCCCAGCATTTT. Amino acids: CASSSDLPGQPQHF.

V gene TRBV12-3 or TRBV12-4 combines with J gene TRBJ2-1, with D maybe TRBD1 (5 bases). This CDR3 is 12 amino acids long. V shed 5 bases and J shed 7 bases, with 9 bases lying between them. The CDR3 reads CASSDQGNEQFF. For the CDR3, the DNA is TGTGCCAGCAGTGACCAGGGAAATGAGCAGTTCTTC.

This clone was picked up one time. The gene calls are TRBV14 and TRBJ2-6; the D is unclear. CDR3 length equals 17 residues. Germline V gene lookup returns CDR1 SGHDN and CDR2 FVKESK. V lost 1 base and J 1 base, leaving 11 bases between the germline ends. The CDR3 nucleotides read TGTGCCAGCAGCCAAGCCTTAGGAAGGTCTGGGGCCAACGTCCTGACTTTC. Encoded protein: CASSQALGRSGANVLTF.

The CDR3 loop reads CASSQVPTYEQYF. The CDR3 DNA is TGTGCCAGCAGCCAAGTTCCGACCTACGAGCAGTACTTC. The V and J genes are TRBV14 and TRBJ2-7, with D uncertain. Between the trimmed V and J ends, which lost 1 base and 2 bases, there was a span of 6 bases. The CDR3 spans 13 residues. Germline CDR1 SGHDN, CDR2 FVKESK.

This clone was seen at least ten times. This chain uses TRBV4-2 with TRBJ1-6; tentative D call: TRBD1 (5 bases). This CDR3 region has 19 residues. The germline V gene encodes CDR1 LGHNA and CDR2 YNFKEQ. Trimming cost V 2 bases and J 7 bases, with 24 bases left between them. The CDR3 bases are TGTGCCAGCAGCCAACCACAAGCCGCGGGGCTAAAAGGGAATTCACCCCTCCACTTT. Translation gives CASSQPQAAGLKGNSPLHF.

J is TRBJ2-7 and V is TRBV4-1; D gene unclear. Germline CDR1 reads MGHRA; CDR2 reads YSYEKL. This CDR3 is 13 amino acids long. Between the trimmed V and J ends, which lost 1 base and 7 bases, there was a span of 11 bases. The CDR3 protein is CASSQAGSREQYF. In DNA, the CDR3 is TGCGCCAGCAGCCAAGCTGGGTCCCGTGAGCAGTACTTC.

The chain joins TRBV23-1 to TRBJ1-1; D gene uncertain. TRBV23-1 is marked as an open reading frame, function uncertain. The CDR3 length is 10 residues. V dropped 2 bases and J dropped 5 bases, with 0 bases sitting between them. Here the CDR3 reads CASSQTEAFF. CDR3 sequence (DNA): TGCGCCAGCAGTCAAACTGAAGCTTTCTTT.